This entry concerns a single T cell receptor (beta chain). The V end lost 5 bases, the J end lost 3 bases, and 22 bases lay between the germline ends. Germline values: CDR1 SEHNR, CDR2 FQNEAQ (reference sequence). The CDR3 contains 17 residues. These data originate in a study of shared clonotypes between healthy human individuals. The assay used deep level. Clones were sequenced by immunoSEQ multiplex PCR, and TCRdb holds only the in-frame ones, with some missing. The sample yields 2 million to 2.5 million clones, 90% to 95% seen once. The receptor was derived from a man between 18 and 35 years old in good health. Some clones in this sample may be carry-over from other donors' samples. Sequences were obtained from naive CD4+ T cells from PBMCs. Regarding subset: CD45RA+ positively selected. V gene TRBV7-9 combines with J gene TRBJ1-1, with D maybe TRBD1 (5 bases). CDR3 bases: TGTGCCAGCAGCCCCCCCCCTTACCGGGGGAAAGACACTGAAGCTTTCTTT. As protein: CASSPPPYRGKDTEAFF.